The present T cell receptor beta chain was sequenced within a study of breast tumors, draining lymph nodes, adjacent tissues. MiXCR, run by TCRdb on the multiplex PCR reads, gives a single entry per CDR3 protein. The table shows under 110,000 distinct CDR3 sequences, with more than 25% occurring only once. The trim removed 3 bases at V and 6 bases at J, leaving 8 bases unmatched. The CDR3 is 14 residues long. Regarding the study as a whole: Data only fit, rather than demonstrated, lymph node origin of most tumor T cells. Tumors had less TCR diversity than lymph nodes, more than nontumor tissue. Data fit most tumor T cells coming from lymph node, expanding in tumor.

Samples came from axillary lymph nodes draining the breast cancer. This clonotype showed up many times. Its antigen is not identified. This TCR came from a female donor with breast cancer. Some clones in this sample may be carry-over from other donors' samples. The specimen was axillary lymph node tissue. The chain is built from TRBV12-3 or TRBV12-4 and TRBJ2-7; TRBD2 agrees at 7 bases. This CDR3 reads CASSFLAGESEQYF. The CDR3 DNA reads TGTGCCAGCAGTTTTCTGGCGGGGGAGTCCGAGCAGTACTTC.